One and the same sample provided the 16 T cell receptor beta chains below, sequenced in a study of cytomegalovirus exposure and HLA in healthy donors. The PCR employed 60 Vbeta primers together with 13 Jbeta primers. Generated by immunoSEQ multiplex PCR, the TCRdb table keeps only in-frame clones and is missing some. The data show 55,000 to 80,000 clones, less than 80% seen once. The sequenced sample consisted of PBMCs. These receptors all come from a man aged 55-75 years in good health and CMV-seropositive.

The CDR3 bases are TGTGCCAGCAGCAGCCTCGGGTTTTATGGCTACACCTTC. Residues: CASSSLGFYGYTF. This chain uses TRBV6-1 with TRBJ1-2; D remains ambiguous. CDR1 is MNHNS, CDR2 SASEGT, per germline. Trimming left V 6 bases short and J 5 bases short, with 13 bases between. The CDR3 runs to 13 residues.

CDR3: CAISDRRGNLAYEQYF. The CDR3 DNA is TGTGCCATCAGTGACCGGCGGGGTAACCTCGCTTACGAGCAGTACTTC. This chain connects TRBV10-3 to TRBJ2-7; D is perhaps TRBD2 (6 bases). V was trimmed by 3 bases and J by 4 bases, leaving 19 bases between them. CDR3 length equals 16 residues. Germline CDR1 and CDR2: ENHRY and SYGVKD.

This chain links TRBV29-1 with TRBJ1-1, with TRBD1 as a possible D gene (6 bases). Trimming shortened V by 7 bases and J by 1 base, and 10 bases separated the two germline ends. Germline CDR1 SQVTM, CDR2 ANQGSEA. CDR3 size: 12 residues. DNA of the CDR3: TGCAGCGCCAAGGACAGGAACACTGAAGCTTTCTTT. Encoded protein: CSAKDRNTEAFF.

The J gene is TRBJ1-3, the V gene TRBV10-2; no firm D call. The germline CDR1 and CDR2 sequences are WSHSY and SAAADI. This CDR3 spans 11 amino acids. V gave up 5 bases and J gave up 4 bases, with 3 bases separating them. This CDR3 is CASSSGNTIYF. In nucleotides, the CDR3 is TGCGCCAGCAGTTCAGGAAACACCATATATTTT.

This CDR3 reads CASSSAYRDPPYGYGYTF. The CDR3, as DNA: TGTGCCAGCAGCAGTGCTTACAGGGATCCCCCCTATGGCTATGGCTACACCTTC. This chain links TRBV6-4 with TRBJ1-2; tentatively, D is TRBD1 (6 bases). CDR1 is MRHNA, CDR2 SNTAGT, per germline. Deletions cut 6 bases from V and 4 bases from J, with 27 bases between. There are 18 residues in the CDR3.

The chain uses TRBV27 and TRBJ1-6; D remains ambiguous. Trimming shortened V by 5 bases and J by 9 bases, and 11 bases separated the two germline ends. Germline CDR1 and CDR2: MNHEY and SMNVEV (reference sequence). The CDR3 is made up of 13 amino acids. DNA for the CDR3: TGTGCCAGCAGTCCCTCGGGGAGTTCACCCCTCCACTTT. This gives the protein CASSPSGSSPLHF.

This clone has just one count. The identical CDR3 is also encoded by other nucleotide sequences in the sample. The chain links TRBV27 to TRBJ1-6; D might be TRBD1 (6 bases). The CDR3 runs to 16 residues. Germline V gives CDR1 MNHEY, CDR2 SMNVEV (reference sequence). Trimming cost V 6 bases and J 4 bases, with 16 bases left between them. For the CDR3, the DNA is TGTGCCAGCAGCTTTACAGGGTATGGTTATAATTCACCCCTCCACTTT. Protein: CASSFTGYGYNSPLHF.

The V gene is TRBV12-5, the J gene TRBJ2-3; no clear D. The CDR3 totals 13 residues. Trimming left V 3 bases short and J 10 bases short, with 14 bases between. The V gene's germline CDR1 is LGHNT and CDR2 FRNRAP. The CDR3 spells CASGLEEASAQYF. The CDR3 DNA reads TGTGCTAGTGGTTTAGAAGAGGCATCGGCGCAGTATTTT.

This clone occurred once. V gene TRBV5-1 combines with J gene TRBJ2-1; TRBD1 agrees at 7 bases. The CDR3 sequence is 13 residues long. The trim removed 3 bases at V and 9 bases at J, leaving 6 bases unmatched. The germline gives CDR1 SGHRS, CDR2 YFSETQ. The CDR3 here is CASSWGDRAEQFF. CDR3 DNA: TGCGCCAGCAGCTGGGGAGACAGGGCTGAGCAGTTCTTC.

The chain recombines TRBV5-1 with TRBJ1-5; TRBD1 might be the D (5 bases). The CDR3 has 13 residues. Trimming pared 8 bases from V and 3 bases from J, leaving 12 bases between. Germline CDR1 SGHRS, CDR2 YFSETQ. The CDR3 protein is CASRGLDNQPQHF. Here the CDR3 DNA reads TGCGCCAGTAGGGGACTGGACAATCAGCCCCAGCATTTT.

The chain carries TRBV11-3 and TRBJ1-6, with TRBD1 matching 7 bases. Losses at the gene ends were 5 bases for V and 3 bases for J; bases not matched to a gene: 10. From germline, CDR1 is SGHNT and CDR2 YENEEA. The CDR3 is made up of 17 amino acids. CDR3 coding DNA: TGTGCCAGCAGCCCTCGGGACAGCGGCTACTATAATTCACCCCTCCACTTT. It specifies CASSPRDSGYYNSPLHF.

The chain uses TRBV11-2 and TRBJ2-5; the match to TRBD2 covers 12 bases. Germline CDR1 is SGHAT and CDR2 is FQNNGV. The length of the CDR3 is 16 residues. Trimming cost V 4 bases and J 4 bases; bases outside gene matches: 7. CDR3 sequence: CASSSSTSGGPETQYF. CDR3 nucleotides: TGTGCCAGCAGCTCTTCGACTAGCGGGGGCCCAGAGACCCAGTACTTC. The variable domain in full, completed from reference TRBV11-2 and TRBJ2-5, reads EAGVAQSPRYKIIEKRQSVAFWCNPISGHATLYWYQQILGQGPKLLIQFQNNGVVDDSQLPKDRFSAERLKGVDSTLKIQPAKLEDSAVYLCASSSSTSGGPETQYFGPGTRLLVL.

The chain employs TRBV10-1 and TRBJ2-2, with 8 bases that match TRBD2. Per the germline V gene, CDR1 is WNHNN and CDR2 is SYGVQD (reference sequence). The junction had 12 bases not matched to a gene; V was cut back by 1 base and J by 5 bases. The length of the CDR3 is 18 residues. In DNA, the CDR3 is TGCGCCAGCAGTGAGTTCTTGACGGGGACTAGTAGGACCGGGGAGCTGTTTTTT. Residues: CASSEFLTGTSRTGELFF.

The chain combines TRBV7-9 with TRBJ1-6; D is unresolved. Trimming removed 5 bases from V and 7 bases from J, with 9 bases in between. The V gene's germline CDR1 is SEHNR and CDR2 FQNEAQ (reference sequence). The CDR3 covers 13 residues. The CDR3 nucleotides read TGTGCCAGCAGCGCCGGGGTAAATTCACCCCTCCACTTT. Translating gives CASSAGVNSPLHF.

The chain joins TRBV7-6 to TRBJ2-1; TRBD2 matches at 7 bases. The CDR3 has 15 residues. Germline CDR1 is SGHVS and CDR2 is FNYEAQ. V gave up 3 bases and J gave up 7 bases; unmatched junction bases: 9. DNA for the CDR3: TGTGCCAGCAGCTTCCCGGCTAGCGGCGAGAATGAGCAGTTCTTC. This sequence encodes CASSFPASGENEQFF.

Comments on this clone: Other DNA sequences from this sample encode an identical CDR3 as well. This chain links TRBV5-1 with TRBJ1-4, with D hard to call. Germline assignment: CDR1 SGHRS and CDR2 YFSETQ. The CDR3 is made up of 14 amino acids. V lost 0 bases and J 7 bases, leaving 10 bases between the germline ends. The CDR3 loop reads CASSLDRGSEKLFF. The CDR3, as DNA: TGCGCCAGCAGCTTGGATAGAGGGAGTGAAAAACTGTTTTTT.